This T cell receptor (beta chain) stems from a study of T-cell reconstitution after alpha-beta-depleted transplantation in children. V dropped 0 bases and J dropped 3; count of bases not matched to a gene: 9. CDR3 length equals 16 residues. CDR1 is SGHRS and CDR2 is YFSETQ in the germline V gene. The study, taken as a whole, reports: When one year had passed after transplant, most T-cell counts and diversity came from newly produced T cells.

Researchers prepared the TCRbeta library using unique molecular identifiers, the study reports. TCRdb re-called the PCR reads through MiXCR, storing one row per CDR3 protein. The repertoire has over 200,000 distinct CDR3 sequences, 11% of them found once; the top ten carry over 25%. The sample holds many counts of this clonotype. Its antigen is not identified. The chain employs TRBV5-1 and TRBJ2-7, with TRBD1 matching over 7 bases. This TCR derives from a child under two years old with acute myeloid leukemia, due to receive a stem cell transplant. Sequencing used PBMCs, obtained before TCRalphabeta/CD19-depleted stem cell transplant. The CDR3 spells CASSLAPPQGNYEQYF. The CDR3 nucleotides are TGCGCCAGCAGCTTGGCCCCCCCACAGGGGAACTACGAGCAGTACTTC.